The clone carrying this T cell receptor (beta chain) was detected many times. This sample was taken from a study of metastatic and nonmetastatic thyroid tumors. TCRdb reanalyzed the PCR reads via MiXCR. The table records about 92,000 clones, 15% of them present only once. Before thyroid surgery, none of the patients had received any treatment. This CDR3 is built from 13 residues. The V gene's germline CDR1 is MNHEY and CDR2 SMNVEV (reference sequence). Germline trimming cut 5 bases from V and 5 bases from J; bases unmatched to any gene: 4. This sequence originates from a female donor with papillary thyroid cancer or a benign thyroid nodule (not recorded which). Some clones in this sample may be carry-over from other donors' samples. This chain uses TRBV27 with TRBJ2-5; 8 bases agree with TRBD2. Sequenced sample: blood. The CDR3 DNA follows: TGTGCCAGCAGTCGGGGGGGAGTGGAGACCCAGTACTTC. Its translation is CASSRGGVETQYF.